The 25 T cell receptor beta chains listed next were all sequenced from one sample in a study of T cells in Graves' hyperthyroidism and ophthalmopathy. TCR beta CDR3 sequences were amplified from RNA transcripts. Initially, a first-round RT-PCR of the TCR CDR3 employed the HTBI primer set. TCRdb recomputed calls from the multiplex PCR reads with MiXCR, one row per CDR3 protein. The sample consists of 600,000 to 650,000 distinct CDR3 sequences, roughly 16% of them appearing once. Sequenced: blood. These receptors all stem from a woman in her twenties or thirties with Graves' hyperthyroidism.

This clonotype has ten or more counts. This sequence joins TRBV30 and TRBJ1-1; 7 bases match TRBD1. Germline lookup yields CDR1 GTSNPN and CDR2 SVGIG (reference sequence). J was trimmed by 5 bases and V by 0 bases; bases with no gene match: 6. This CDR3 is 14 amino acids long. The CDR3 nucleotides are TGTGCCTGGAGTGTACGCCAGGGGGGTACTGAAGCTTTCTTT. The encoded protein is CAWSVRQGGTEAFF.

This clonotype has at least ten counts. The gene calls are TRBV19 and TRBJ1-5; D call uncertain. Trimming shortened V by 1 base and J by 1 base, and 8 bases separated the two germline ends. CDR1 is LNHDA and CDR2 is SQIVND in the germline V gene (reference sequence). CDR3 length equals 15 residues. CDR3 sequence reads: CASSIVAGSNQPQHF. CDR3 sequence (DNA): TGTGCCAGTAGTATAGTGGCGGGGAGCAATCAGCCCCAGCATTTT.

This clonotype appeared a few times. The chain couples TRBV7-2 to TRBJ1-4; D perhaps matches TRBD1 (5 bases). Trimming left V 4 bases short and J 5 bases short, with 8 bases between. The CDR3 runs 13 residues. The V gene's germline CDR1 is SGHTA and CDR2 FQGNSA. For the CDR3, the DNA is TGTGCCAGCAGCTGGGACCGGAATGAAAAACTGTTTTTT. It specifies CASSWDRNEKLFF.

The chain links TRBV15 to TRBJ2-3; TRBD1 is a possible D gene (6 bases). The germline V gene has CDR1 LNHNV and CDR2 YYDKDF (reference sequence). Deletions cut 3 bases from V and 4 bases from J, with 8 bases between. CDR3 length equals 13 residues. The CDR3 protein is CATSSTGPDTQYF. The CDR3 nucleotides are TGTGCCACCAGCAGCACAGGGCCAGATACGCAGTATTTT.

The chain links TRBV19 to TRBJ2-2; maybe TRBD1 (5 bases). V was trimmed by 4 bases and J by 8 bases, leaving 8 bases between them. The germline gives CDR1 LNHDA, CDR2 SQIVND (reference sequence). The CDR3 extends over 12 amino acids. CDR3 DNA: TGTGCCAGTAGTAAAGGGGTGGGGGAGCTGTTTTTT. Translating it yields CASSKGVGELFF.

This chain connects TRBV20-1 to TRBJ2-7, with 9 bases aligning to TRBD2. J gave up 0 bases and V 5 bases, and 2 bases lay outside the gene matches. The germline V gene encodes CDR1 DFQATT and CDR2 SNEGSKA (reference sequence). There are 13 residues in the CDR3. DNA for the CDR3: TGCAGTGCTGGTAGCGGGAGCTCCTACGAGCAGTACTTC. Its translation: CSAGSGSSYEQYF.

This clonotype occurred many times. The CDR3 protein is CASSHRTARESPLHF. The CDR3 DNA is TGTGCCAGCAGCCACCGGACAGCGAGAGAATCACCCCTCCACTTT. J is TRBJ1-6 and V is TRBV3-1; D perhaps matches TRBD1 (6 bases). The germline V gene encodes CDR1 LGHDT and CDR2 YNNKEL (reference sequence). The CDR3 covers 15 residues. Deletions cut 3 bases from V and 10 bases from J, with 16 bases between.

This clonotype was observed many times. V is TRBV29-1 and J is TRBJ1-1, with 8 bases aligning to TRBD1. Trimming cost V 5 bases and J 3 bases; bases outside gene matches: 11. Germline lookup yields CDR1 SQVTM and CDR2 ANQGSEA. The CDR3 is 15 residues long. The CDR3 sequence: CSVLPGTGPDTEAFF. In nucleotides, the CDR3 is TGCAGCGTTCTACCCGGGACAGGTCCGGACACTGAAGCTTTCTTT.

This clonotype turned up a few times. The rearrangement joins TRBV19 to TRBJ1-5; 8 nucleotides agree with TRBD1. The CDR3 totals 14 residues. V was clipped by 7 bases and J by 7 bases; unmatched bases: 9. From germline, CDR1 is LNHDA and CDR2 SQIVND (reference sequence). DNA for the CDR3: TGTGCCAGTAAAGGGCAGGGGGCGTGGCAGCCCCAGCATTTT. Translation gives CASKGQGAWQPQHF.

As concerns this clonotype: The junction differs from germline at one of its ends, possibly a read error. This chain joins TRBV4-2 and TRBJ1-4; TRBD1 might be the D (6 bases). The CDR3 runs to 15 residues. Per the germline V gene, CDR1 is LGHNA and CDR2 is YNFKEQ. The chain's CDR3 is CTSSQDHGTQEKLFF. In DNA, the CDR3 is TGTACCAGCAGCCAAGATCACGGGACACAGGAAAAACTGTTTTTT.

This clonotype was picked up many times. This chain joins TRBV28 and TRBJ2-5; D remains unclear. Trimming pared 4 bases from V and 1 base from J, leaving 7 bases between. CDR3 length equals 13 residues. CDR1 is MDHEN, CDR2 SYDVKM, per germline. The CDR3 DNA sequence: TGTGCCAGCAGTTCTATAGGCCAAGAGACCCAGTACTTC. Translation: CASSSIGQETQYF.

This clonotype has at least ten counts. The chain joins TRBV18 to TRBJ1-5, with D perhaps TRBD1 (6 bases). Germline V gene lookup returns CDR1 KGHSH and CDR2 LQKENI. This CDR3 region has 13 residues. V dropped 6 bases and J dropped 6 bases, with 12 bases sitting between them. The CDR3 region is CASSGGQVQPQHF. The CDR3 DNA reads TGTGCCAGCTCCGGGGGGCAGGTTCAGCCCCAGCATTTT.

The chain has TRBV5-1 and TRBJ2-1; 7 nucleotides agree with TRBD1. This CDR3 region has 16 residues. Trimming at V came to 2 bases and at J to 1 base, leaving 6 bases not matched to a gene. CDR1 is SGHRS, CDR2 YFSETQ, per germline. CDR3 sequence: CASSFGQVVSYNEQFF. The CDR3 coding sequence is TGCGCCAGCAGCTTCGGACAGGTAGTGTCCTACAATGAGCAGTTCTTC. The full variable domain, rest sourced from reference TRBV5-1 and TRBJ2-1, is KAGVTQTPRYLIKTRGQQVTLSCSPISGHRSVSWYQQTPGQGLQFLFEYFSETQRNKGNFPGRFSGRQFSNSRSEMNVSTLELGDSALYLCASSFGQVVSYNEQFFGPGTRLTVL.

The gene calls are TRBV15 and TRBJ1-2, with 8 bases matching TRBD1. CDR3 length: 15 residues. J was trimmed by 0 bases and V by 5 bases; bases with no gene match: 5. CDR1 is LNHNV, CDR2 YYDKDF, per germline (reference sequence). The CDR3 spells CATSGTGGANYGYTF. In DNA form, the CDR3 reads TGTGCCACCAGCGGAACAGGGGGAGCTAACTATGGCTACACCTTC. Full variable domain (missing parts from reference TRBV15 and TRBJ1-2): DAMVIQNPRYQVTQFGKPVTLSCSQTLNHNVMYWYQQKSSQAPKLLFHYYDKDFNNEADTPDNFQSRRPNTSFCFLDIRSPGLGDTAMYLCATSGTGGANYGYTFGSGTRLTVV.

This clonotype has ten or more counts. The rearrangement uses TRBV28 and TRBJ2-7; TRBD1 agrees at 8 bases. Germline loops: CDR1 MDHEN, CDR2 SYDVKM. With V trimmed by 2 bases and J by 0 bases, 9 bases remained unmatched. The CDR3 sequence is 17 residues long. The CDR3 loop reads CASSLVRTGSLSYEQYF. CDR3 nucleotide sequence: TGTGCCAGCAGTTTAGTTCGGACAGGGTCCCTCTCCTACGAGCAGTACTTC.

This clonotype was counted a few times. J is TRBJ2-4 and V is TRBV12-3 or TRBV12-4, with 8 bases lining up with TRBD2. The CDR3 has 13 residues. Trimming cost V 5 bases and J 8 bases; bases outside gene matches: 5. As DNA, the CDR3 is TGTGCCAGCAGTCGAACGGGGGGGGACATTCAGTACTTC. Amino acid sequence: CASSRTGGDIQYF.

This clonotype occurred many times. V gene TRBV20-1 combines with J gene TRBJ2-2; the D call may be TRBD1 or TRBD2 (6 bases each). Trimming pared 5 bases from V and 6 bases from J, leaving 16 bases between. There are 14 residues in the CDR3. The germline V gene encodes CDR1 DFQATT and CDR2 SNEGSKA (reference sequence). CDR3 coding DNA: TGCAGTGCTTCAGCCGTAGGGGGGTCCGGGGAGCTGTTTTTT. Protein sequence: CSASAVGGSGELFF.

The chain links TRBV11-2 to TRBJ2-2, with TRBD2 matching 13 bases. V shed 5 bases and J 5 bases; nucleotides not matched to a gene: 8. This CDR3 spans 17 amino acids. Germline-derived CDR1 and CDR2 are SGHAT and FQNNGV. CDR3 in amino acids: CASSPAGLAGNTGELFF. The CDR3 DNA sequence: TGTGCCAGCAGCCCAGCGGGACTAGCGGGGAATACCGGGGAGCTGTTTTTT.

V is TRBV7-6 and J is TRBJ2-4; the D gene is possibly TRBD1 (5 bases). The CDR3 loop spans 17 amino acids. Deletions cut 0 bases from V and 1 base from J, with 13 bases between. In germline, CDR1 is SGHVS, CDR2 FNYEAQ. The CDR3 reads CASSLAIRGSAKNIQYF. The CDR3 region has the DNA TGTGCCAGCAGCTTAGCGATAAGGGGTTCGGCCAAAAACATTCAGTACTTC.

This clonotype has at least ten counts. The V gene is TRBV7-2, the J gene TRBJ2-7, with D perhaps TRBD1 or TRBD2 (5 bases each). This CDR3 region has 15 residues. V shed 5 bases and J shed 6 bases, with 20 bases lying between them. Looked up from germline, CDR1 is SGHTA and CDR2 is FQGNSA. CDR3 sequence: CASSPSGTHTVEQYF. The DNA of the CDR3 is TGTGCCAGCAGCCCATCCGGGACCCACACGGTCGAGCAGTACTTC.

This clonotype was seen at least ten times. The chain links TRBV11-2 to TRBJ1-1; 10 bases are a match to TRBD1. Germline V gives CDR1 SGHAT, CDR2 FQNNGV. Unmatched junction bases numbered 16, after V lost 2 bases and J lost 4 bases. The CDR3 runs to 19 residues. In nucleotides, the CDR3 is TGTGCCAGCAGCTTAAAATCCCCGAGACAGGGGGCCATCAGCACTGAAGCTTTCTTT. As protein: CASSLKSPRQGAISTEAFF.

This clonotype was recorded many times. The chain uses TRBV30 and TRBJ1-4; D gene uncertain. V was shortened by 2 bases and J by 4 bases, with 8 bases between the two germline ends. The CDR3 spans 13 residues. CDR1 and CDR2 from the germline V gene are GTSNPN and SVGIG (reference sequence). The CDR3 coding sequence is TGTGCCTGGAGTATTAAGGTTAATGAAAAACTGTTTTTT. Translating gives CAWSIKVNEKLFF.

The chain combines TRBV19 with TRBJ2-2; 15 nucleotides agree with TRBD2. Germline lookup yields CDR1 LNHDA and CDR2 SQIVND (reference sequence). Trimming cost V 1 base and J 4 bases; bases outside gene matches: 10. The CDR3 has 20 residues. DNA for the CDR3: TGTGCCAGTAGTATAGTGGGGGGACTAGCGGGAGGCCCCCTCACCGGGGAGCTGTTTTTT. Translation: CASSIVGGLAGGPLTGELFF. Full variable domain (remainder filled in from reference TRBV19 and TRBJ2-2): DGGITQSPKYLFRKEGQNVTLSCEQNLNHDAMYWYRQDPGQGLRLIYYSQIVNDFQKGDIAEGYSVSREKKESFPLTVTSAQKNPTAFYLCASSIVGGLAGGPLTGELFFGEGSRLTVL.

The chain is built from TRBV20-1 and TRBJ1-1; D is uncertain. The V end lost 7 bases, the J end lost 3 bases, and 15 bases lay between the germline ends. The CDR3 is 13 residues long. Per germline, CDR1 DFQATT and CDR2 SNEGSKA (reference sequence). The chain's CDR3 is CSVREWRDTEAFF. For the CDR3, the DNA is TGCAGTGTGAGGGAATGGAGAGACACTGAAGCTTTCTTT.

The V call is TRBV20-1, the J call TRBJ2-3; 8 bases are a match to TRBD2. The CDR3 is 16 amino acids. The V and J ends lost 0 bases and 2 bases, in that order; junction bases with no gene match: 7. Germline-derived CDR1 and CDR2 are DFQATT and SNEGSKA (reference sequence). The CDR3 bases are TGCAGTGCTAGAGATAAGCTAGCGGGCCCCACAGATACGCAGTATTTT. This codes for CSARDKLAGPTDTQYF.